The clone carrying this T cell receptor (beta chain) was observed a handful of times. Antigen: not known. This sample stems from a study of T-cell reconstitution after alpha-beta-depleted transplantation in children. Germline V gene data show CDR1 as SQVTM and CDR2 as ANQGSEA. V was clipped by 4 bases and J by 6 bases; unmatched bases: 14. The CDR3 length is 16 residues. Preparation of the TCRbeta library was carried out with unique molecular identifiers. TCRdb re-called the PCR reads through MiXCR, storing one row per CDR3 protein. The table has some 830,000 distinct CDR3 sequences, 15% to 20% seen once. General study findings and limits: Several hundred graft clones that had expanded were reportedly the source of alpha-beta T cells about two months after transplant. Some patients' high day-60 TCRbeta diversity was traced to surviving recipient T cells and thymic progenitors. The main origin of T-cell counts and diversity one year after transplant was newly produced T cells.

The source material was PBMCs, mostly from graft donor cells, sampled 360 days after TCRalphabeta/CD19-depleted stem cell transplant. This receptor was identified in a male patient under 18 who had a stem cell transplant for acute lymphoblastic leukemia, so the T cells may come from the graft donor. V gene TRBV29-1 combines with J gene TRBJ2-1, with 8 nucleotides matching TRBD2. This chain's CDR3 is CSVGGSSGRGSNEQFF. The CDR3 nucleotides read TGCAGCGTTGGGGGGTCCAGCGGGAGAGGCTCCAATGAGCAGTTCTTC.